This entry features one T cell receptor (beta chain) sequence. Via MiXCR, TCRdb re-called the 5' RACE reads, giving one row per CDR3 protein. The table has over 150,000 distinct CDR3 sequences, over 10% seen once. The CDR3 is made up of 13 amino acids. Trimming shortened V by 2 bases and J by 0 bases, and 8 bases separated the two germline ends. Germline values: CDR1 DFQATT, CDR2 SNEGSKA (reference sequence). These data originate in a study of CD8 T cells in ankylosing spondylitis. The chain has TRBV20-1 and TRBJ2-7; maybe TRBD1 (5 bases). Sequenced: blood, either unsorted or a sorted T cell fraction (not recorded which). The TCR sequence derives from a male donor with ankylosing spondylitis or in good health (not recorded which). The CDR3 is CSARPTVSYEQYF. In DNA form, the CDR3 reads TGCAGTGCTAGACCGACAGTCTCCTACGAGCAGTACTTC.